The rows below give T cell receptor beta chains drawn from one sample of a study of cytomegalovirus exposure and HLA in healthy donors. The repertoire was sequenced with immunoSEQ multiplex PCR; TCRdb's copy has only in-frame clones and lacks some. The sample has some 150,000 clones; over 60% are singletons. Sequencing was carried out using PBMCs. The receptors here all came from a woman in her forties in good health and CMV-seronegative. The CDR3 runs from the conserved cysteine through the conserved F or W. A D gene is named only where the DNA matches it firmly. Rows give clone size only sometimes, using once, few, many, or a class for an expanded clone.

D: NA
V: TRBV15
length: 13
size: NA
J: TRBJ1-1
CDR3: CATSSRTRAEAFF
DNA: TGTGCCACCAGCTCACGGACACGGGCCGAAGCTTTCTTT

D: TRBD2
V: TRBV5-1
length: 15
size: NA
J: TRBJ2-7
CDR3: CASSLASGLTYEQYF
DNA: TGCGCCAGCAGCTTGGCTAGCGGATTAACCTACGAGCAGTACTTC

D: TRBD1
V: TRBV19
length: 18
size: NA
J: TRBJ1-4
CDR3: CASSIAGTGVETNEKLFF
DNA: TGTGCCAGTAGTATAGCCGGGACAGGGGTCGAGACTAATGAAAAACTGTTTTTT

D: TRBD1
V: TRBV6-5
length: 13
size: NA
J: TRBJ2-7
CDR3: CASSRDRGYEQYF
DNA: TGTGCCAGCAGCCGCGACAGGGGATACGAGCAGTACTTC

D: NA
V: TRBV11-2
length: 15
size: NA
J: TRBJ2-4
CDR3: CASTGWVMAKNIQYF
DNA: TGTGCCAGCACCGGGTGGGTAATGGCCAAAAACATTCAGTACTTC

D: NA
V: TRBV15
length: 14
size: NA
J: TRBJ2-3
CDR3: CATRDSYITDTQYF
DNA: TGTGCCACCCGGGACTCCTATATCACAGATACGCAGTATTTT

D: NA
V: TRBV11-2
length: 12
size: NA
J: TRBJ2-2
CDR3: CASSLIIGELFF
DNA: TGTGCCAGCAGCTTAATCATCGGGGAGCTGTTTTTT

D: NA
V: TRBV4-1
length: 16
size: NA
J: TRBJ1-2
CDR3: CASSQELGKPRYGYTF
DNA: TGCGCCAGCAGCCAAGAGCTGGGTAAGCCCAGGTATGGCTACACCTTC

D: NA
V: TRBV25-1
length: 15
size: NA
J: TRBJ2-3
CDR3: CASSESGSQADTQYF
DNA: TGTGCCAGCAGTGAAAGCGGATCCCAGGCAGATACGCAGTATTTT

D: TRBD1
V: TRBV10-2
length: 16
size: once
J: TRBJ2-7
CDR3: CASRDRVDLSPYEQYF
DNA: TGCGCCAGCAGGGACAGGGTGGACTTGAGCCCCTACGAGCAGTACTTC